What follows is one T cell receptor (beta chain) and its context. The data derive from a study of blood T cell repertoires in COVID-19. The method was immunoSEQ multiplex PCR; TCRdb's version includes in-frame clones alone and lacks a portion of them. The table includes about 70,000 clones, around 80% detected once. The germline CDR1 and CDR2 sequences are MNHEY and SMNVEV (reference sequence). The V segment lost 5 bases and the J segment 0 bases; nucleotides outside the gene matches: 10. This CDR3 has 18 residues. This TCR came from a woman older than 75 with active or convalescent COVID-19. Sequencing used peripheral blood. The chain recombines TRBV27 with TRBJ2-5; TRBD2 agrees at 12 bases. The CDR3 sequence: CASSPRTSGVPYQETQYF. In nucleotides, the CDR3 is TGTGCCAGCAGTCCCAGGACTAGCGGGGTACCGTACCAAGAGACCCAGTACTTC.